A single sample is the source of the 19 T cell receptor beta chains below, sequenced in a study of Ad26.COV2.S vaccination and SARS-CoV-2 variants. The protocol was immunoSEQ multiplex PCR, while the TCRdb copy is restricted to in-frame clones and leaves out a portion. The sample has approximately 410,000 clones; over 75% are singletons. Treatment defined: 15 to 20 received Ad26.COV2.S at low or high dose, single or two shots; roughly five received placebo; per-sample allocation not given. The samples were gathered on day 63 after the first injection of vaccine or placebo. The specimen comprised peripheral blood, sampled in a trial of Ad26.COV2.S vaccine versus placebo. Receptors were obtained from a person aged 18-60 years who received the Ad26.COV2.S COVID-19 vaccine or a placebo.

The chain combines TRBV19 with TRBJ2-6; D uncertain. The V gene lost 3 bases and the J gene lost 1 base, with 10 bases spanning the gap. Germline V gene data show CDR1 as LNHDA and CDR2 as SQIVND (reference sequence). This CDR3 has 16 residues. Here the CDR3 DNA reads TGTGCCAGTAGTATTCTTCTGGGGTCTGGGGCCAACGTCCTGACTTTC. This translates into CASSILLGSGANVLTF.

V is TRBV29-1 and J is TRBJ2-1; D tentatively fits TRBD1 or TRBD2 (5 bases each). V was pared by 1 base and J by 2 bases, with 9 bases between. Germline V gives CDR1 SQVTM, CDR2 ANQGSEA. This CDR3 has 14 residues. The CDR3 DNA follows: TGCAGCGTTGAAGGGGGGACCCCCTACAATGAGCAGTTCTTC. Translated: CSVEGGTPYNEQFF.

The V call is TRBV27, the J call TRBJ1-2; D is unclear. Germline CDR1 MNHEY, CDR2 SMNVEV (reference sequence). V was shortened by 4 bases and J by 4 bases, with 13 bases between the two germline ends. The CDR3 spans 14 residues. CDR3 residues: CASSWRAGGYGYTF. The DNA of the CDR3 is TGTGCCAGCAGTTGGAGGGCAGGTGGCTATGGCTACACCTTC.

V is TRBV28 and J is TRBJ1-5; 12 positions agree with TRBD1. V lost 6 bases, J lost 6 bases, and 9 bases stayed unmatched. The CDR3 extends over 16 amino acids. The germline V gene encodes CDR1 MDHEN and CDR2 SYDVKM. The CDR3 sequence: CASRITGQGAGQPQHF. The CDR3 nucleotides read TGTGCCAGCAGGATTACGGGACAGGGGGCAGGTCAGCCCCAGCATTTT.

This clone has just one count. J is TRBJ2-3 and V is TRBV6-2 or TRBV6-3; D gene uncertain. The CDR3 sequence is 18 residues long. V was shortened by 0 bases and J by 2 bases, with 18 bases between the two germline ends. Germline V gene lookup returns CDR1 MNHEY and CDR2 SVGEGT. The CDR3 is CASSYSSTSQTLTDTQYF. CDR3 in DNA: TGTGCCAGCAGTTACTCGAGTACCAGCCAAACCCTCACAGATACGCAGTATTTT.

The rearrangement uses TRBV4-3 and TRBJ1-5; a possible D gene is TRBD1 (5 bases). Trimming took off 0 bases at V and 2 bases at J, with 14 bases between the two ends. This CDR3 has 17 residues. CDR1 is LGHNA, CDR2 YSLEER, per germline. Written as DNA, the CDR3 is TGCGCCAGCAGCCAAGATATAGTCCAGGGCCGCAATCAGCCCCAGCATTTT. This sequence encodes CASSQDIVQGRNQPQHF.

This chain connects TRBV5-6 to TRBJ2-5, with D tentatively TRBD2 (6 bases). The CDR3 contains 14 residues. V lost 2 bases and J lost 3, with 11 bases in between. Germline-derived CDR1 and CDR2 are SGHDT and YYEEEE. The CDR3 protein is CASSFRLVKETQYF. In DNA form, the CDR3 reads TGTGCCAGCAGCTTCCGACTAGTTAAAGAGACCCAGTACTTC.

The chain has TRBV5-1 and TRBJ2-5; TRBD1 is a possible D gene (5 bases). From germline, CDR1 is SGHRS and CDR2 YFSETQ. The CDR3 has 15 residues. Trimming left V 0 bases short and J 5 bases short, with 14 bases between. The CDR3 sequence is CASSLGGLDLETQYF. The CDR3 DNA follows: TGCGCCAGCAGCTTGGGGGGCTTGGACCTCGAGACCCAGTACTTC.

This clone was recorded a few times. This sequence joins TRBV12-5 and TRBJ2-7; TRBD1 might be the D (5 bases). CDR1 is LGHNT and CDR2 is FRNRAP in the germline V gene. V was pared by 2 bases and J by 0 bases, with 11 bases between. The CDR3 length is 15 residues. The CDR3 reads CASGLNRGRSYEQYF. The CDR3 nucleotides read TGTGCTAGTGGTTTGAATAGGGGTCGCTCCTACGAGCAGTACTTC.

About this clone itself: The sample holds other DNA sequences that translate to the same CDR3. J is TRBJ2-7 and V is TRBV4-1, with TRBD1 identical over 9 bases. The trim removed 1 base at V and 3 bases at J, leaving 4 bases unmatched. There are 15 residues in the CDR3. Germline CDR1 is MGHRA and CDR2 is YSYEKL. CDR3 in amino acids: CASSQVGQGDYEQYF. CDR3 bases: TGCGCCAGCAGCCAAGTGGGACAGGGTGACTACGAGCAGTACTTC.

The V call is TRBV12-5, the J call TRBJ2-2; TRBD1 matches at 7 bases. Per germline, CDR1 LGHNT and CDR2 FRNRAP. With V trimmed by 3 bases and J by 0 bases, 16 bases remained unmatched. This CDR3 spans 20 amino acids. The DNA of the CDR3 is TGTGCTAGTGGTTTCCTAGTTGGGGACAGAGTATTCTCGAACACCGGGGAGCTGTTTTTT. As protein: CASGFLVGDRVFSNTGELFF.

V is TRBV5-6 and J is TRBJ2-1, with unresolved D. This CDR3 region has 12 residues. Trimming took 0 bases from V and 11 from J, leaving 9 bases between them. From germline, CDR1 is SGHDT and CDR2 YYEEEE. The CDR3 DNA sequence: TGTGCCAGCAGCTTGGTTCAGTTGCAGCAGTTCTTC. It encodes CASSLVQLQQFF. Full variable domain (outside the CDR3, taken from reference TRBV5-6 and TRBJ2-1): DAGVTQSPTHLIKTRGQQVTLRCSPKSGHDTVSWYQQALGQGPQFIFQYYEEEERQRGNFPDRFSGHQFPNYSSELNVNALLLGDSALYLCASSLVQLQQFFGPGTRLTVL.

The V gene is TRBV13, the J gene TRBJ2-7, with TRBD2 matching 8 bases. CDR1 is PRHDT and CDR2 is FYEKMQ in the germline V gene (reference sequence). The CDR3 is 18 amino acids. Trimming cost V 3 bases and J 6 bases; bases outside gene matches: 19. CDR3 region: CASSFKAGGAAVGGEQYF. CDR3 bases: TGTGCCAGCAGCTTTAAGGCGGGGGGCGCCGCGGTGGGGGGCGAGCAGTACTTC.

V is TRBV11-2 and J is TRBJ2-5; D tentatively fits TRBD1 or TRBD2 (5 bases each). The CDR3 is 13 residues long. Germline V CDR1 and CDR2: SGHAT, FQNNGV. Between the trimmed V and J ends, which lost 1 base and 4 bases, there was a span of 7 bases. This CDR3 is CASSLGGTETQYF. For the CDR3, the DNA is TGTGCCAGCAGCTTAGGAGGGACAGAGACCCAGTACTTC.

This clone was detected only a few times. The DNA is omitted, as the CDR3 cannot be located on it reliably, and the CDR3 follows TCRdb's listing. CDR3 amino acids: CASSFGNGQFF. The rearrangement joins TRBV28 to TRBJ2-1. The CDR3 totals 11 residues, both ends included. Germline values: CDR1 MDHEN, CDR2 SYDVKM.

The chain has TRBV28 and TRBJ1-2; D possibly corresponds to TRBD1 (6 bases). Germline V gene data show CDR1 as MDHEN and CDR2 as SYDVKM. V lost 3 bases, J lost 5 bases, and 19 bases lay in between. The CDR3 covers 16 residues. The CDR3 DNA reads TGTGCCAGCAGTTTGAACGTCGGTTTAGGGGGGTATGGCTACACCTTC. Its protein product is CASSLNVGLGGYGYTF.

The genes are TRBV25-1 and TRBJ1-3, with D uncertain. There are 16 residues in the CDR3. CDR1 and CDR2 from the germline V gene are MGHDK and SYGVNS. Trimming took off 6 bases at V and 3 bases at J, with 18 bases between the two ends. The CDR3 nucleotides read TGTGCCAGCAGCGCGGGATTACTCCCACTTGGAAACACCATATATTTT. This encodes CASSAGLLPLGNTIYF.

CDR3 protein: CAWSAGGSGNTIYF. DNA for the CDR3: TGTGCCTGGTCCGCCGGGGGGTCTGGAAACACCATATATTTT. The chain recombines TRBV30 with TRBJ1-3, with D possibly matching TRBD1 (5 bases). CDR1 is GTSNPN, CDR2 SVGIG, per germline (reference sequence). This CDR3 comprises 14 residues. V dropped 5 bases and J dropped 1 base, with 12 bases sitting between them.

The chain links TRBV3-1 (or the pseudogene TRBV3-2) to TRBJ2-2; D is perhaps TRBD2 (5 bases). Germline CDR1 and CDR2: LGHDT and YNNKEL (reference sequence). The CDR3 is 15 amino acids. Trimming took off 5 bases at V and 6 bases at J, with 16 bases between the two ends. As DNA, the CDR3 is TGTGCCAGCAGCGACGGACTCCCCGGTGCCGGGGAGCTGTTTTTT. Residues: CASSDGLPGAGELFF.